Below are 7 T cell receptor beta chains sequenced from a single sample in a study of blood T cell repertoires in COVID-19. TCRdb keeps only in-frame clones here, not all; method: immunoSEQ multiplex PCR. The repertoire holds around 400,000 clones, 85% to 90% seen once, with about 1.7% in the top ten. The sequencing sample was made of PBMCs or T cells enriched from blood (not recorded which). The receptor set was obtained from a woman aged 25 to 45 who had recovered from COVID-19.

This clone was found a few times. V is TRBV7-9 and J is TRBJ1-5; D remains ambiguous. V was clipped by 1 base and J by 3 bases, with 13 bases between them. The germline V gene has CDR1 SEHNR and CDR2 FQNEAQ (reference sequence). The CDR3 is 16 residues long. Here the CDR3 DNA reads TGTGCCAGCAGCTTAGGATCTTCAGGCTTCAATCAGCCCCAGCATTTT. Its translation is CASSLGSSGFNQPQHF.

V usage is TRBV27 and J usage is TRBJ2-7; D unclear. This CDR3 is built from 14 residues. V shed 2 bases and J shed 3 bases, with 11 bases lying between them. Germline V gives CDR1 MNHEY, CDR2 SMNVEV (reference sequence). The CDR3 here is CASSLSANLYEQYF. Here the CDR3 DNA reads TGTGCCAGCAGTTTAAGCGCCAACCTCTACGAGCAGTACTTC.

This chain uses TRBV7-8 with TRBJ1-1; D may be TRBD1 (5 bases). The CDR3 totals 13 residues. The V end lost 5 bases, the J end lost 1 base, and 8 bases lay between the germline ends. Per the germline V gene, CDR1 is SGHVS and CDR2 is FQNEAQ. The CDR3 protein is CASSLTGNTEAFF. The DNA for the CDR3 is TGTGCCAGCAGCCTCACAGGGAACACTGAAGCTTTCTTT.

J is TRBJ2-7 and V is TRBV6-1; a possible D gene is TRBD2 (6 bases). Deletions cut 1 base from V and 4 bases from J, with 14 bases between. The CDR3 covers 15 residues. Germline V lookup: CDR1 MNHNS, CDR2 SASEGT. DNA of the CDR3: TGTGCCAGCAGTGAAGTGGGGGACTTTGGGTACGAGCAGTACTTC. This encodes CASSEVGDFGYEQYF.

The rearrangement uses TRBV20-1 and TRBJ2-1; D is possibly TRBD2 (6 bases). The CDR3 totals 14 residues. CDR1 and CDR2 (germline): DFQATT, SNEGSKA (reference sequence). Trimming removed 3 bases from V and 9 bases from J, with 18 bases in between. The CDR3 protein is CSASLAVRAGEQFF. DNA for the CDR3: TGCAGTGCTAGTCTGGCTGTACGAGCGGGTGAGCAGTTCTTC.

This clone was recorded only once. The chain combines TRBV2 with TRBJ1-2, with 7 bases aligning to TRBD1. The germline CDR1 and CDR2 sequences are SNHLY and FYNNEI. This CDR3 has 12 residues. Losses at the gene ends were 6 bases for V and 5 bases for J; bases not matched to a gene: 3. The CDR3 nucleotides read TGTGCCAGCAGGGGGACAGCTTATGGCTACACCTTC. This translates into CASRGTAYGYTF. Supplemented by reference TRBV2 and TRBJ1-2, the full variable domain reads EPEVTQTPSHQVTQMGQEVILRCVPISNHLYFYWYRQILGQKVEFLVSFYNNEISEKSEIFDDQFSVERPDGSNFTLKIRSTKLEDSAMYFCASRGTAYGYTFGSGTRLTVV.

V is TRBV28 and J is TRBJ2-7; D might be TRBD2 (5 bases). The germline V gene encodes CDR1 MDHEN and CDR2 SYDVKM. V was trimmed by 2 bases and J by 6 bases, leaving 14 bases between them. This CDR3 contains 14 residues. The CDR3 protein is CASSLPGDFSEQYF. CDR3 bases: TGTGCCAGCAGTTTACCCGGGGATTTTAGCGAGCAGTACTTC.